This TCR beta chain comes out of a study of cytomegalovirus exposure and HLA in healthy donors. Study-wide results and caveats: It was reported in a later analysis that an Asian-associated ancestry cluster showed fewer N-insertions than the approximately 690-donor mean. For most TCR beta V segments, an earlier analysis put the productive rate at about 90% or about 30% of the time. Researchers reported in a later analysis that a missense DCLRE1C variant was tied to TCR beta V- and J-gene trimming.

To note about this clone: Its cognate antigen is unknown.

V was cut by 10 bases and J by 1 base, with 13 bases left in between. This CDR3 has 13 amino acids. The germline gives CDR1 MNHEY, CDR2 SVGAGI. 13 Jbeta primers and 60 Vbeta primers were used for the PCR. TCRdb's copy holds only in-frame clones and misses some; the assay was immunoSEQ multiplex PCR. The profile shows some 180,000 clones, more than 70% of them singletons. Input material: PBMCs. The clonotype was recovered from a girl under 18 in good health and CMV-seropositive. V gene TRBV6-5 combines with J gene TRBJ1-1; D might be TRBD1 (6 bases). The DNA for the CDR3 is TGTGCCACCAACAGGGCGCCGAACACTGAAGCTTTCTTT. This translates into CATNRAPNTEAFF.